One and the same sample provided the 23 T cell receptor beta chains below, sequenced in a study of cytomegalovirus exposure and HLA in healthy donors. PCR used 60 Vbeta primers and 13 Jbeta primers. Method: immunoSEQ multiplex PCR; TCRdb's copy keeps in-frame clones and lacks some. The sample yields approximately 210,000 clones, roughly 82% seen once. Source material: PBMCs. These receptors all come from a man aged 40-50 years in good health and CMV-seropositive.

The J gene is TRBJ2-1, the V gene TRBV7-3, with TRBD1 identical over 8 bases. The CDR3 spans 18 residues. CDR1 and CDR2 (germline): SGHTA, FQGTGA. With V trimmed by 1 base and J by 6 bases, 14 bases remained unmatched. The CDR3 DNA is TGTGCCAGCAGCTTAATGAACCCGGCGTCAGGGGGCTTCAATGAGCAGTTCTTC. This sequence encodes CASSLMNPASGGFNEQFF.

V usage is TRBV5-1 and J usage is TRBJ1-2; the D gene is possibly TRBD1 (5 bases). V dropped 5 bases and J dropped 8 bases, with 19 bases sitting between them. The V gene's germline CDR1 is SGHRS and CDR2 YFSETQ. The CDR3 is 14 amino acids. The CDR3 bases are TGCGCCAGCAGTTTTTGGGGGGAGGCAGGCGGCTACACCTTC. Amino acid sequence: CASSFWGEAGGYTF.

The chain links TRBV30 to TRBJ2-1; 9 bases map to TRBD2. V was pared by 0 bases and J by 3 bases, with 3 bases of the junction left unmatched. The CDR3 length is 15 residues. Germline CDR1 GTSNPN, CDR2 SVGIG (reference sequence). DNA of the CDR3: TGTGCCTGGAGTGTACCTAGCGGGGACTACAATGAGCAGTTCTTC. Its translation: CAWSVPSGDYNEQFF.

The chain couples TRBV10-1 to TRBJ1-5, with a weak D call TRBD1 (6 bases). The CDR3 is 17 amino acids. V lost 8 bases and J 0 bases, leaving 20 bases between the germline ends. Germline values: CDR1 WNHNN, CDR2 SYGVQD (reference sequence). DNA for the CDR3: TGCGCCAGCCCCCGAGACGCAGTGGGGGCTAGCAATCAGCCCCAGCATTTT. It specifies CASPRDAVGASNQPQHF.

The chain employs TRBV19 and TRBJ1-5, with 9 bases lining up with TRBD1. The J segment lost 7 bases and the V segment lost 4 bases, leaving 8 bases of the junction unmatched. CDR1 LNHDA and CDR2 SQIVND come from the germline V gene (reference sequence). This CDR3 spans 15 amino acids. DNA of the CDR3: TGTGCCAGTAGTACGGACAGGGGCACAGGACAGCCCCAGCATTTT. Amino acid sequence: CASSTDRGTGQPQHF. Drawing the rest from reference TRBV19 and TRBJ1-5, the complete variable domain is DGGITQSPKYLFRKEGQNVTLSCEQNLNHDAMYWYRQDPGQGLRLIYYSQIVNDFQKGDIAEGYSVSREKKESFPLTVTSAQKNPTAFYLCASSTDRGTGQPQHFGDGTRLSIL.

The V call is TRBV29-1, the J call TRBJ1-1; 10 nucleotides match TRBD1. The CDR3 sequence is 15 residues long. Germline CDR1 reads SQVTM; CDR2 reads ANQGSEA. Trimming removed 7 bases from V and 3 bases from J; junction bases left unmatched: 11. The CDR3 reads CSAQGDRGLDTEAFF. The CDR3 DNA reads as TGCAGCGCCCAGGGGGACAGGGGTTTGGACACTGAAGCTTTCTTT.

As for this clone: Distinct nucleotide sequences in the sample also encode this CDR3. V usage is TRBV5-1 and J usage is TRBJ2-3, with a possible D match to TRBD1 (6 bases). V was cut by 0 bases and J by 1 base, with 6 bases left in between. This CDR3 is 14 amino acids long. The germline CDR1 and CDR2 sequences are SGHRS and YFSETQ. The CDR3 DNA is TGCGCCAGCAGCTTGGAGGGGGGCACAGATACGCAGTATTTT. Residues: CASSLEGGTDTQYF.

Only one count was recorded for this clone. This chain uses TRBV7-3 with TRBJ2-1; TRBD2 matches at 7 bases. CDR3 size: 14 residues. Per germline, CDR1 SGHTA and CDR2 FQGTGA. Trimming cost V 5 bases and J 0 bases; bases outside gene matches: 1. This CDR3 reads CASSRDYSYNEQFF. The CDR3 coding sequence is TGTGCCAGCAGCCGGGACTACTCCTACAATGAGCAGTTCTTC. The entire variable domain, with the rest obtained from reference TRBV7-3 and TRBJ2-1, is as follows: GAGVSQTPSNKVTEKGKYVELRCDPISGHTALYWYRQSLGQGPEFLIYFQGTGAADDSGLPNDRFFAVRPEGSVSTLKIQRTERGDSAVYLCASSRDYSYNEQFFGPGTRLTVL.

The J gene is TRBJ2-3, the V gene TRBV18, with D possibly TRBD1 on 6 matching bases. V lost 3 bases, J lost 2 bases, and 9 bases lay in between. CDR1 KGHSH and CDR2 LQKENI come from the germline V gene. CDR3 length: 14 residues. The CDR3 DNA follows: TGTGCCAGCTCACCGGGGGCGGCCACAGATACGCAGTATTTT. Encoded protein: CASSPGAATDTQYF.

This clone has just one count. The chain recombines TRBV7-9 with TRBJ1-2, with D perhaps TRBD1 (5 bases). The CDR3 has 14 amino acids. The V and J ends lost 1 base and 7 bases respectively, with 13 bases between them. Germline CDR1 reads SEHNR; CDR2 reads FQNEAQ (reference sequence). DNA of the CDR3: TGTGCCAGCAGCTTAGTGTGGGAGGGGAGTGGCTACACCTTC. Encoded protein: CASSLVWEGSGYTF.

The rearrangement uses TRBV4-1 and TRBJ1-5; the D is unclear. The V gene's germline CDR1 is MGHRA and CDR2 YSYEKL. Between the trimmed V and J ends, which lost 0 bases and 0 bases, there was a span of 12 bases. This CDR3 is built from 17 residues. CDR3 loop: CASSQDLDWNSNQPQHF. In nucleotides, the CDR3 is TGCGCCAGCAGCCAAGACTTGGACTGGAATAGCAATCAGCCCCAGCATTTT.

The CDR3 spells CASGLGGQGIYNEQFF. CDR3 DNA: TGTGCTAGTGGTTTGGGGGGACAGGGAATCTACAATGAGCAGTTCTTC. The chain employs TRBV12-5 and TRBJ2-1; 9 bases are shared with TRBD1. Germline CDR1 and CDR2: LGHNT and FRNRAP. The CDR3 length is 16 residues. V lost 1 base, J lost 3 bases, and 4 bases stayed unmatched.

This clone was seen only a few times. This chain links TRBV5-1 with TRBJ1-1, with TRBD1 matching 9 bases. Germline lookup yields CDR1 SGHRS and CDR2 YFSETQ. V trimming: 4 bases; J trimming: 8 bases; junction bases outside the gene matches: 9. This CDR3 region has 14 residues. CDR3: CASSEDGQGREAFF. CDR3 nucleotides: TGCGCCAGCAGCGAGGACGGACAGGGGCGCGAAGCTTTCTTT.

The V gene is TRBV5-1, the J gene TRBJ2-3, with 10 bases identical to TRBD2. This CDR3 is 18 amino acids long. Germline-derived CDR1 and CDR2 are SGHRS and YFSETQ. After removal of 4 bases from V and 0 bases from J, the junction contained 11 bases not matched to a gene. The DNA of the CDR3 is TGCGCCAGCAGCGGAGCTAGCGGGAGTCCCACTAGCACAGATACGCAGTATTTT. Its protein is CASSGASGSPTSTDTQYF.

The chain carries TRBV13 and TRBJ2-1; 10 bases map to TRBD2. V was clipped by 2 bases and J by 8 bases; unmatched bases: 6. Germline CDR1 and CDR2: PRHDT and FYEKMQ (reference sequence). This CDR3 has 15 residues. The CDR3 is CASSLSGRAGDEQFF. The CDR3 region has the DNA TGTGCCAGCAGCTTAAGCGGGAGGGCCGGTGATGAGCAGTTCTTC.

The chain has TRBV5-4 and TRBJ2-7, with D maybe TRBD1 (6 bases). Trimming pared 4 bases from V and 2 bases from J, leaving 13 bases between. The CDR3 contains 14 residues. Germline-derived CDR1 and CDR2 are SGHNT and YYREEE (reference sequence). Here the CDR3 reads CASSRDITTYEQYF. The CDR3, as DNA: TGTGCCAGCAGCCGGGACATCACAACCTACGAGCAGTACTTC.

The V gene is TRBV19, the J gene TRBJ2-5; 7 bases are a match to TRBD2. V lost 6 bases to trimming and J lost 1 base; unmatched junction nucleotides: 8. The length of the CDR3 is 15 residues. Germline-derived CDR1 and CDR2 are LNHDA and SQIVND (reference sequence). For the CDR3, the DNA is TGTGCCAGTAGCCCTTGGGGGGAGGGCCAAGAGACCCAGTACTTC. Encoded protein: CASSPWGEGQETQYF.

The chain uses TRBV6-6 and TRBJ2-7; 15 bases line up with TRBD2. J was trimmed by 5 bases and V by 5 bases; bases with no gene match: 4. Germline V lookup: CDR1 MNHNY, CDR2 SVGAGI (reference sequence). The CDR3 length is 15 residues. The CDR3 DNA reads as TGTGCCAGCAGTCAAGGACTAGCGGGAGGGGACGAGCAGTACGTC. As protein: CASSQGLAGGDEQYV.

This clone was seen once. This sequence joins TRBV5-1 and TRBJ2-7; the match to TRBD1 covers 12 bases. The CDR3 consists of 14 residues. CDR1 is SGHRS, CDR2 YFSETQ, per germline. J gave up 7 bases and V 4 bases, and 6 bases lay outside the gene matches. In nucleotides, the CDR3 is TGCGCCAGCAGCCCCGGGACAGGGGGCTGGGAGCAGTACTTC. Protein: CASSPGTGGWEQYF.

V is TRBV30 and J is TRBJ2-7; possible D gene TRBD2, 6 bases. Trimming removed 4 bases from V and 0 bases from J, with 13 bases in between. Germline CDR1 is GTSNPN and CDR2 is SVGIG (reference sequence). The CDR3 is 14 amino acids. Written as DNA, the CDR3 is TGTGCCTGGACGATGGGGGGTTTCTCCTACGAGCAGTACTTC. It yields the protein CAWTMGGFSYEQYF. The full variable domain, rest sourced from reference TRBV30 and TRBJ2-7, is SQTIHQWPATLVQPVGSPLSLECTVEGTSNPNLYWYRQAAGRGLQLLFYSVGIGQISSEVPQNLSASRPQDRQFILSSKKLLLSDSGFYLCAWTMGGFSYEQYFGPGTRLTVT.

There are a few counts of this clone. The chain employs TRBV7-9 and TRBJ2-1, with 13 bases identical to TRBD2. This CDR3 region has 16 residues. Per germline, CDR1 SEHNR and CDR2 FQNEAQ (reference sequence). V lost 1 base, J lost 8 bases, and 5 bases stayed unmatched. The CDR3 here is CASSLGTSGSFDEQFF. The DNA of the CDR3 is TGTGCCAGCAGCTTAGGGACTAGCGGGAGCTTCGATGAGCAGTTCTTC. The full variable domain, with the rest looked up from reference TRBV7-9 and TRBJ2-1, is DTGVSQNPRHKITKRGQNVTFRCDPISEHNRLYWYRQTLGQGPEFLTYFQNEAQLEKSRLLSDRFSAERPKGSFSTLEIQRTEQGDSAMYLCASSLGTSGSFDEQFFGPGTRLTVL.

The chain couples TRBV27 to TRBJ2-7; TRBD1 matches 8 bases. Losses at the gene ends were 5 bases for V and 6 bases for J; bases not matched to a gene: 9. CDR1 and CDR2 from the germline V gene are MNHEY and SMNVEV (reference sequence). The CDR3 is made up of 14 amino acids. The CDR3: CASSADRAPGEQYV. In DNA form, the CDR3 reads TGTGCCAGCAGTGCGGACAGGGCCCCTGGCGAGCAGTACGTC.

The chain combines TRBV6-1 with TRBJ2-2; TRBD1 matches at 7 bases. V trimming: 5 bases; J trimming: 0 bases; junction bases outside the gene matches: 3. CDR1 is MNHNS and CDR2 is SASEGT in the germline V gene. This CDR3 region has 15 residues. CDR3 amino acids: CASSPGQPNTGELFF. The CDR3 nucleotides read TGTGCCAGCAGTCCGGGACAGCCGAACACCGGGGAGCTGTTTTTT.